What follows are 9 T cell receptor beta chains derived from one specimen sequenced in a study of CD8 T cells in ankylosing spondylitis. TCRdb fed the 5' RACE reads into MiXCR, producing one record per CDR3 protein. Of 250,000 to 350,000 distinct CDR3 sequences in the sample, approximately 20% were seen once. Sequenced sample: blood, either unsorted or a sorted T cell fraction (not recorded which). Receptors were obtained from a male donor with ankylosing spondylitis or in good health (not recorded which).

The chain employs TRBV24-1 and TRBJ2-5, with D possibly TRBD1 on 6 matching bases. V lost 11 bases and J 5 bases, leaving 14 bases between the germline ends. The CDR3 runs 12 residues. Germline V gene data show CDR1 as KGHDR and CDR2 as SFDVKD. CDR3 region: CAIQGSGETQYF. CDR3 DNA: TGTGCCATCCAGGGGTCCGGGGAGACCCAGTACTTC.

The V gene is TRBV25-1, the J gene TRBJ2-5, with D uncertain. This CDR3 region has 14 residues. V lost 3 bases to trimming and J lost 5 bases, with 13 bases between them. Germline CDR1 reads MGHDK; CDR2 reads SYGVNS. The CDR3 sequence: CASSDYSAAETQYF. In DNA form, the CDR3 reads TGTGCCAGCAGTGACTACTCCGCAGCGGAGACCCAGTACTTC.

This chain connects TRBV5-1 to TRBJ2-5; 9 positions match TRBD2. In germline, CDR1 is SGHRS, CDR2 YFSETQ. CDR3 size: 14 residues. Trimming cost V 4 bases and J 1 base; bases outside gene matches: 2. The CDR3 loop is CASSPSGVQETQYF. The CDR3 DNA reads as TGCGCCAGCAGCCCTAGCGGGGTCCAAGAGACCCAGTACTTC.

The chain recombines TRBV12-3 or TRBV12-4 with TRBJ1-3, with D tentatively TRBD1 (5 bases). Trimming took 8 bases from V and 7 from J, leaving 15 bases between them. This CDR3 contains 13 residues. CDR3 protein: CASLTAGRNTIYF. The CDR3 DNA sequence: TGTGCCAGCCTCACCGCAGGGCGGAACACCATATATTTT.

This clonotype was seen only a few times. The chain is built from TRBV12-3 or TRBV12-4 and TRBJ2-7; D possibly corresponds to TRBD1 (5 bases). This CDR3 is 13 amino acids long. Trimming took off 4 bases at V and 6 bases at J, with 13 bases between the two ends. The CDR3 sequence is CASSSTGLGEQYV. DNA for the CDR3: TGTGCCAGCAGTTCCACAGGTCTTGGCGAGCAGTACGTC.

About this clonotype: One end of the junction does not line up with germline, which may come from a read error. The chain joins TRBV14 to TRBJ2-3; the D gene is possibly TRBD2 (5 bases). Germline CDR1 is SGHDN and CDR2 is FVKESK. CDR3 length: 15 residues. The CDR3 spells CASSQDTLASSPLHF. CDR3 bases: TGTGCCAGCAGCCAAGATACGCTAGCTAGTAGCCCCCTTCATTTT. The full variable domain, completed using reference TRBV14 and TRBJ2-3, is EAGVTQFPSHSVIEKGQTVTLRCDPISGHDNLYWYRRVMGKEIKFLLHFVKESKQDESGMPNNRFLAERTGGTYSTLKVQPAELEDSGVYFCASSQDTLASSPLHFGPGTRLTVL.

The sample holds a few counts of this clonotype. The rearrangement links TRBV28 to TRBJ2-3, with 8 bases fitting TRBD1. Germline V gives CDR1 MDHEN, CDR2 SYDVKM. This CDR3 contains 15 residues. V lost 10 bases, J lost 3 bases, and 12 bases stayed unmatched. CDR3 in DNA: TGTGCCACCAACCGGGCAGGGGGCAGGACAGATACGCAGTATTTT. Translating it yields CATNRAGGRTDTQYF.

The chain has TRBV20-1 and TRBJ2-3; TRBD2 might be the D (6 bases). The germline V gene encodes CDR1 DFQATT and CDR2 SNEGSKA (reference sequence). V was clipped by 3 bases and J by 5 bases, with 15 bases between them. This CDR3 contains 14 residues. The DNA for the CDR3 is TGCAGTGCTAGCGGGAGTGGATCGTTAGATACGCAGTATTTT. Its translation: CSASGSGSLDTQYF.

The chain links TRBV5-8 to TRBJ1-5, with 8 bases identical to TRBD1. The CDR3 extends over 15 amino acids. V shed 3 bases and J 0 bases; nucleotides not matched to a gene: 2. Looked up from germline, CDR1 is SGHTS and CDR2 is YDEGEE. In nucleotides, the CDR3 is TGTGCCAGCAGCTGGACAGGGTTTAGCAATCAGCCCCAGCATTTT. Translated, it gives CASSWTGFSNQPQHF.